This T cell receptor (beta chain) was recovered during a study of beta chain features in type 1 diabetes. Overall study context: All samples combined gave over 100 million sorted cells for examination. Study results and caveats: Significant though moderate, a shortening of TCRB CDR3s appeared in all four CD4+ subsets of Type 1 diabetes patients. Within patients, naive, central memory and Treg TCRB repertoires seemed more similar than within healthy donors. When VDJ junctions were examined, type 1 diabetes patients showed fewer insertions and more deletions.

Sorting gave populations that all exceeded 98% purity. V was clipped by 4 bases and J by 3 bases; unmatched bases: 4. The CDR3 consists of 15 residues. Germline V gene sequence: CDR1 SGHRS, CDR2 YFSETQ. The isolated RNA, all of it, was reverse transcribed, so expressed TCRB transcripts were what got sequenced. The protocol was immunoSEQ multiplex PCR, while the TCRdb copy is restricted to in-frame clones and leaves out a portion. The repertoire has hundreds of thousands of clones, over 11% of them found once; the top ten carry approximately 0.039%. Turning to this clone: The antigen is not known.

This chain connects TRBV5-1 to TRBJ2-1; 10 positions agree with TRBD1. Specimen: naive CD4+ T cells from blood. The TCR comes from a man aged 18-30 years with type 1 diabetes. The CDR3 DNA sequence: TGCGCCAGCAGCCAAAGGACAGGGGGCTACAATGAGCAGTTCTTC. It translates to CASSQRTGGYNEQFF.